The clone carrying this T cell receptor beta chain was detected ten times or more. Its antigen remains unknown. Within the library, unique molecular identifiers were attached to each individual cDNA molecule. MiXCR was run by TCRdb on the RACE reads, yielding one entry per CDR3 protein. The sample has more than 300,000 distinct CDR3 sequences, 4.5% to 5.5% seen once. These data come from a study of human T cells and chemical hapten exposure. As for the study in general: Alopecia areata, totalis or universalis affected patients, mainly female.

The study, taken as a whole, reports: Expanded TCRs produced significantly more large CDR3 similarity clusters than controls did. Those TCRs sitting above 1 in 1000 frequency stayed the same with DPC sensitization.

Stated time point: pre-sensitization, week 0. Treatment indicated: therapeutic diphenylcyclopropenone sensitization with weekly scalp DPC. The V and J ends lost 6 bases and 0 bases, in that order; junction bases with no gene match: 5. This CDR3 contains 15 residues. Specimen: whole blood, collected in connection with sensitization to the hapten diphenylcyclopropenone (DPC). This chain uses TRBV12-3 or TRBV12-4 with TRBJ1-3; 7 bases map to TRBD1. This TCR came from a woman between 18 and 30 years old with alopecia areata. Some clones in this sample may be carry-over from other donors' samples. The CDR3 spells CASSPRGPSGNTIYF. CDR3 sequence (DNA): TGTGCCAGCAGCCCTAGGGGGCCCTCTGGAAACACCATATATTTT.